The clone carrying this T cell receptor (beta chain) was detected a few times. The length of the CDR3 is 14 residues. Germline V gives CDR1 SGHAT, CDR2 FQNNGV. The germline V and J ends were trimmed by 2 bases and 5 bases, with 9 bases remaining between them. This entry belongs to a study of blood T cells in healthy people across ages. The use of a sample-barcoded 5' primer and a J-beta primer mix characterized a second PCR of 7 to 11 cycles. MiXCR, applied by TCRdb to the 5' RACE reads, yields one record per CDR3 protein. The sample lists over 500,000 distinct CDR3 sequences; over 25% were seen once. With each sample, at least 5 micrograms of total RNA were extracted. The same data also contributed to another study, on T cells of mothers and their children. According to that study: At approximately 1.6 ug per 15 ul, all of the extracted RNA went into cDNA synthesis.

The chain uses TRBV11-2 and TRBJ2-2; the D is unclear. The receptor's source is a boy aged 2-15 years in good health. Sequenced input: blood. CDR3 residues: CASSLRARTGELFF. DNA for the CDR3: TGTGCCAGCAGCTTAAGGGCCAGGACCGGGGAGCTGTTTTTT.